These 25 T cell receptor beta chains share one sample of origin, sequenced in a study of cytomegalovirus exposure and HLA in healthy donors. Both 60 Vbeta primers and 13 Jbeta primers went into the PCR. Method: immunoSEQ multiplex PCR; TCRdb's copy keeps in-frame clones and lacks some. This sample has 95,000 to 150,000 clones, with 65% to 80% found just once. The specimen sequenced was PBMCs. Receptor source: a human donor in good health.

The chain joins TRBV27 to TRBJ2-5; possibly TRBD2 for D (6 bases). The CDR3 spans 13 residues. Looked up from germline, CDR1 is MNHEY and CDR2 is SMNVEV (reference sequence). V was pared by 4 bases and J by 2 bases, with 8 bases between. The CDR3 sequence: CASSWRGQETQYF. The CDR3 DNA reads TGTGCCAGCAGTTGGCGGGGACAAGAGACCCAGTACTTC.

The chain carries TRBV2 and TRBJ2-5, with 9 positions matching TRBD1. The J call may be mistaken, given a closer DNA end match to TRBJ2-7. Germline CDR1 and CDR2: SNHLY and FYNNEI. The CDR3 covers 12 residues. The CDR3 here is CASSETGGEQYF. The CDR3 bases are TGTGCCAGCAGTGAGACAGGGGGCGAGCAGTACTTC.

The chain joins TRBV6-5 to TRBJ1-4; D call uncertain. Germline V lookup: CDR1 MNHEY, CDR2 SVGAGI. The V gene lost 5 bases and the J gene lost 4 bases, with 8 bases spanning the gap. The CDR3 contains 13 residues. The CDR3 DNA follows: TGTGCCAGCAGTGAGCGGAGTAATGAAAAACTGTTTTTT. Translating it yields CASSERSNEKLFF.

The gene calls are TRBV30 and TRBJ1-2; D possibly corresponds to TRBD1 (5 bases). Trimming removed 8 bases at V and 7 bases at J, with 23 bases between. The CDR3 has 14 residues. CDR1 GTSNPN and CDR2 SVGIG come from the germline V gene (reference sequence). In nucleotides, the CDR3 is TGTGCCCACTGTAGGGAGGGTGGGCAGGGTGGCTACACCTTC. This encodes CAHCREGGQGGYTF.

The chain carries TRBV6-1 and TRBJ1-5, with a weak D call TRBD1 (5 bases). The CDR3 sequence is 15 residues long. The V end lost 1 base, the J end lost 6 bases, and 13 bases lay between the germline ends. Germline CDR1 is MNHNS and CDR2 is SASEGT. DNA for the CDR3: TGTGCCAGCAGTGAAGGAAGGGGAAGGAGTCAGCCCCAGCATTTT. This codes for CASSEGRGRSQPQHF.

The genes are TRBV4-1 and TRBJ1-5; 7 bases line up with TRBD1. V was pared by 4 bases and J by 3 bases, with 6 bases of the junction left unmatched. CDR1 is MGHRA and CDR2 is YSYEKL in the germline V gene. This CDR3 spans 15 amino acids. The CDR3 DNA sequence: TGCGCCAGCAGCCCTAGGGGACAGCACAATCAGCCCCAGCATTTT. This translates into CASSPRGQHNQPQHF.

This chain joins TRBV11-2 and TRBJ2-3; unclear D gene. The CDR3 has 15 amino acids. V was shortened by 1 base and J by 0 bases, with 8 bases between the two germline ends. Germline CDR1 and CDR2: SGHAT and FQNNGV. Here the CDR3 DNA reads TGTGCCAGCAGCTTAGCGGTGCGGAGCACAGATACGCAGTATTTT. It yields the protein CASSLAVRSTDTQYF.

The chain joins TRBV5-1 to TRBJ1-1; 9 nucleotides line up with TRBD1. J lost 5 bases, V lost 4 bases, and 9 bases had no gene match. CDR3 length equals 15 residues. Germline V gene data show CDR1 as SGHRS and CDR2 as YFSETQ. The CDR3 loop is CASSTGQGRATEAFF. CDR3 DNA sequence: TGCGCCAGCAGCACGGGACAGGGTCGAGCAACTGAAGCTTTCTTT.

This chain joins TRBV7-8 and TRBJ2-7; 8 nucleotides align to TRBD2. The junction had 11 bases not matched to a gene; V was cut back by 4 bases and J by 3 bases. This CDR3 region has 16 residues. Germline CDR1 is SGHVS and CDR2 is FQNEAQ. As DNA, the CDR3 is TGTGCCAGCAGCTCACGGGGGGGCGTAGGGAACTACGAGCAGTACTTC. It translates to CASSSRGGVGNYEQYF. Supplemented by reference TRBV7-8 and TRBJ2-7, the full variable domain reads GAGVSQSPRYKVAKRGQDVALRCDPISGHVSLFWYQQALGQGPEFLTYFQNEAQLDKSGLPSDRFFAERPEGSVSTLKIQRTQQEDSAVYLCASSSRGGVGNYEQYFGPGTRLTVT.

This clone was counted a single time. The J gene is TRBJ2-3, the V gene TRBV6-5; TRBD1 matches at 8 bases. The V gene's germline CDR1 is MNHEY and CDR2 SVGAGI. The J segment lost 4 bases and the V segment lost 8 bases, leaving 5 bases of the junction unmatched. The length of the CDR3 is 13 residues. In DNA form, the CDR3 reads TGTGCCAGCCAACAGGGGGTTCCAGATACGCAGTATTTT. It codes for CASQQGVPDTQYF.

This clone was picked up a small number of times. The chain has TRBV7-2 and TRBJ1-4; a weak D match, TRBD1 (6 bases). The germline V gene encodes CDR1 SGHTA and CDR2 FQGNSA. This CDR3 is built from 17 residues. Trimming cost V 4 bases and J 8 bases, with 23 bases left between them. The chain's CDR3 is CASSSTPADRPGEKLFF. The CDR3 DNA reads as TGTGCCAGCAGCTCTACGCCGGCGGACAGACCTGGGGAAAAACTGTTTTTT.

This chain links TRBV16 with TRBJ1-5; the D gene is possibly TRBD1 (5 bases). Trimming cost V 4 bases and J 6 bases, with 13 bases left between them. This CDR3 is built from 14 residues. Germline V lookup: CDR1 KGHSY, CDR2 FQNENV. The DNA of the CDR3 is TGTGCCAGCAGCCTCTCGGGGGATTTTCAGCCCCAGCATTTT. It encodes CASSLSGDFQPQHF.

The V and J genes are TRBV2 and TRBJ2-1; 7 nucleotides agree with TRBD2. Germline CDR1 reads SNHLY; CDR2 reads FYNNEI. The CDR3 is 15 residues long. Trimming removed 1 base from V and 4 bases from J; junction bases left unmatched: 4. CDR3 in DNA: TGTGCCAGCAGTGAAGTGGCTAGCGGATACAATGAGCAGTTCTTC. Amino acid sequence: CASSEVASGYNEQFF.

The chain is built from TRBV19 and TRBJ1-5, with D hard to call. V lost 7 bases and J lost 1, with 8 bases in between. The germline gives CDR1 LNHDA, CDR2 SQIVND (reference sequence). The CDR3 has 13 residues. CDR3 DNA: TGTGCCAGTACCCTTAAAAGCAATCAGCCCCAGCATTTT. Encoded protein: CASTLKSNQPQHF.

This clone was picked up a small number of times. The chain employs TRBV28 and TRBJ2-5; TRBD1 might be the D (6 bases). The tail of the sequence fits TRBJ2-7 better, so the J call may be wrong. The CDR3 totals 13 residues. Germline loops: CDR1 MDHEN, CDR2 SYDVKM. DNA of the CDR3: TGTGCCAGCAGTTTCAACAGGGAATACGAGCAGTACTTC. Protein product: CASSFNREYEQYF.

Many counts were recorded for this clone. V is TRBV28 and J is TRBJ1-1; a weak D match, TRBD1 (5 bases). The CDR3 extends over 13 amino acids. Per germline, CDR1 MDHEN and CDR2 SYDVKM. V dropped 1 base and J dropped 10 bases, with 13 bases sitting between them. The CDR3 spells CASSLSTVGGAFF. The CDR3 DNA sequence: TGTGCCAGCAGTTTATCCACTGTGGGGGGAGCTTTCTTT.

V gene TRBV7-5 combines with J gene TRBJ2-3; the tabulated D call, TRBD2, remains unverified against the DNA. TRBV7-5 is described as a pseudogene. CDR3 size: 17 residues. The CDR3 reads CARSLGRLAYFTDTQYF. CDR3 DNA sequence: TGTGCCAGAAGCTTAGGTAGGCTAGCGTATTTCACAGATACGCAGTATTTT.

V gene TRBV2 combines with J gene TRBJ2-5; D is ambiguous. Germline CDR1 is SNHLY and CDR2 is FYNNEI. The ends were cut back, 8 bases at V and 4 bases at J, with 8 bases in the middle. CDR3 length: 11 residues. CDR3 DNA: TGTGCCAGCCTCCTACGAGAGACCCAGTACTTC. Translation gives CASLLRETQYF.

This sequence joins TRBV9 and TRBJ2-3; tentative D call: TRBD1 (7 bases). Germline CDR1 is SGDLS and CDR2 is YYNGEE. The CDR3 is 14 amino acids. Trimming shortened V by 0 bases and J by 6 bases, and 11 bases separated the two germline ends. The DNA of the CDR3 is TGTGCCAGCAGCGTAGGGGCAGGGGGGGATACGCAGTATTTT. Amino acid sequence: CASSVGAGGDTQYF.

This clone turned up a few times. The chain carries TRBV2 and TRBJ2-1, with 12 bases fitting TRBD2. V gave up 6 bases and J gave up 4 bases; unmatched junction bases: 10. Germline-derived CDR1 and CDR2 are SNHLY and FYNNEI. The CDR3 extends over 17 amino acids. Written as DNA, the CDR3 is TGTGCCAGCAGGGGCGTCCTAGCGGGAGGGCAGTACAATGAGCAGTTCTTC. Residues: CASRGVLAGGQYNEQFF.

This clone was counted once. This chain uses TRBV18 with TRBJ1-4; TRBD1 might be the D (5 bases). This CDR3 region has 17 residues. Looked up from germline, CDR1 is KGHSH and CDR2 is LQKENI. Trimming left V 3 bases short and J 3 bases short, with 17 bases between. This chain's CDR3 is CASSPQGLTRSNEKLFF. The CDR3 bases are TGTGCCAGCTCACCTCAGGGACTCACCAGGTCTAATGAAAAACTGTTTTTT. Filled out from reference TRBV18 and TRBJ1-4, the complete variable domain reads NAGVMQNPRHLVRRRGQEARLRCSPMKGHSHVYWYRQLPEEGLKFMVYLQKENIIDESGMPKERFSAEFPKEGPSILRIQQVVRGDSAAYFCASSPQGLTRSNEKLFFGSGTQLSVL.

The chain carries TRBV6-6 and TRBJ1-1; TRBD1 aligns across 9 bases. Germline V gene data show CDR1 as MNHNY and CDR2 as SVGAGI (reference sequence). The CDR3 runs 13 residues. Trimming at V came to 7 bases and at J to 3 bases, leaving 3 bases not matched to a gene. CDR3 sequence (DNA): TGTGCCAGCACCAGACAGGGGGACACTGAAGCTTTCTTT. It yields the protein CASTRQGDTEAFF.

The chain joins TRBV29-1 to TRBJ2-1; 7 bases agree with TRBD1. The CDR3 has 16 residues. J gave up 1 base and V 4 bases, and 10 bases lay outside the gene matches. From germline, CDR1 is SQVTM and CDR2 ANQGSEA. The DNA for the CDR3 is TGCAGCGTTGGGGGCCCGCGACAGGGTTCCTACAATGAGCAGTTCTTC. It codes for CSVGGPRQGSYNEQFF.

The chain has TRBV28 and TRBJ1-2; a possible D gene is TRBD1 (5 bases). Looked up from germline, CDR1 is MDHEN and CDR2 is SYDVKM. The CDR3 is 13 amino acids. V lost 6 bases, J lost 8 bases, and 16 bases lay in between. The CDR3 loop is CASSTVGVVGYTF. In DNA form, the CDR3 reads TGTGCCAGCAGCACCGTAGGGGTCGTCGGCTACACCTTC.

The chain employs TRBV6-6 and TRBJ2-7; tentative D call: TRBD2 (6 bases). Trimming took 3 bases from V and 6 from J, leaving 15 bases between them. Germline loops: CDR1 MNHNY, CDR2 SVGAGI (reference sequence). The CDR3 length is 14 residues. The CDR3, as DNA: TGTGCCAGCAGTTATGGAACGGGAGCGGGCGAGCAGTACTTC. This sequence encodes CASSYGTGAGEQYF.